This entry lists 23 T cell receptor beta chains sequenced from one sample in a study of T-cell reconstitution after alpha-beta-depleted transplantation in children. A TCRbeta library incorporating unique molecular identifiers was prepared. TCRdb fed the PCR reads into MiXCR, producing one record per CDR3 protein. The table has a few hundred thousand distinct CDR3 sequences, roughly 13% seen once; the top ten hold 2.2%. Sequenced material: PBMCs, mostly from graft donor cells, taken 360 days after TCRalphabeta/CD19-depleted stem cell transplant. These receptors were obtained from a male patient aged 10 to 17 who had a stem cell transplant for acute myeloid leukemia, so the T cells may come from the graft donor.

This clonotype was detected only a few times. The CDR3: CASSYSTIGREGRTGELFF. The DNA of the CDR3 is TGTGCCAGCAGTTACTCGACCATCGGGAGGGAGGGAAGAACCGGGGAGCTGTTTTTT. The V call is TRBV6-2 or TRBV6-3, the J call TRBJ2-2, with 8 bases that match TRBD2. This CDR3 is 19 amino acids long. Germline CDR1 is MNHEY and CDR2 is SVGEGT. With 0 bases clipped from V and 5 bases from J, the junction kept 14 bases outside the gene matches.

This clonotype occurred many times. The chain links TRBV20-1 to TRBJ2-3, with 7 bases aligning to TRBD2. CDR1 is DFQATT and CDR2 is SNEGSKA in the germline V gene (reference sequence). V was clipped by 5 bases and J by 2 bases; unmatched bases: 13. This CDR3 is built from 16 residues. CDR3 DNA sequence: TGCAGTGCTCCTGGACTAGTTAAGGATCCCACAGATACGCAGTATTTT. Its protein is CSAPGLVKDPTDTQYF.

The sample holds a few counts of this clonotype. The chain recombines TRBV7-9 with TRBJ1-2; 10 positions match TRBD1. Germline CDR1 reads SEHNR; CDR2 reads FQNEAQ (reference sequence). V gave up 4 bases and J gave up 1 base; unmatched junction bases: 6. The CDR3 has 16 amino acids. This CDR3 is CASSSFRDRGNYGYTF. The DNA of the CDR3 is TGTGCCAGCAGCTCGTTCCGGGACAGGGGTAACTATGGCTACACCTTC.

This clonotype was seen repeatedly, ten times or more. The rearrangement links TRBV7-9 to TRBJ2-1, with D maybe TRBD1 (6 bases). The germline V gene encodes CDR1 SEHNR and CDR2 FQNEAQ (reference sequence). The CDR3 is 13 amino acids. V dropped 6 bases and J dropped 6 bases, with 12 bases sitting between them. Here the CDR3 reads CASSIQGGNEQFF. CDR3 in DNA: TGTGCCAGCAGTATACAGGGTGGCAATGAGCAGTTCTTC.

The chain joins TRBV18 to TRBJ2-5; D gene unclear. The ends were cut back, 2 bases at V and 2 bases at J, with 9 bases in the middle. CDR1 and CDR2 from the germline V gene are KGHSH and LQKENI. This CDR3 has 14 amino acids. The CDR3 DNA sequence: TGTGCCAGCTCACCAAGGTCAGATCAAGAGACCCAGTACTTC. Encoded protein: CASSPRSDQETQYF.

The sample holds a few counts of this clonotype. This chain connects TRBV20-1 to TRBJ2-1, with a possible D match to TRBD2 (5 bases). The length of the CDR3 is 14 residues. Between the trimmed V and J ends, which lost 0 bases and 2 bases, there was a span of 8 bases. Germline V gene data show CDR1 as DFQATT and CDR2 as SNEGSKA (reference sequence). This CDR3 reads CSARETIAYNEQFF. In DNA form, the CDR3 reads TGCAGTGCTAGAGAGACTATAGCCTACAATGAGCAGTTCTTC.

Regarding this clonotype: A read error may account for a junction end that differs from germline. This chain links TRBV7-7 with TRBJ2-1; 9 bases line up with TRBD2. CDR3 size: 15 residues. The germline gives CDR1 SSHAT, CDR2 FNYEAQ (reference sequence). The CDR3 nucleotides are TGTGCTAGCAGCTTGTCTAGCGGGAACCACAATGAGCAGTTCTTC. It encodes CASSLSSGNHNEQFF.

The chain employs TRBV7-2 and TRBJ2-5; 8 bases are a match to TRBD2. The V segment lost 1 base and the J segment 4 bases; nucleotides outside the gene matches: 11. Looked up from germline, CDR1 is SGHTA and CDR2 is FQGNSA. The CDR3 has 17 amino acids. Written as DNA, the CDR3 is TGTGCCAGCAGCTTAGTCCCATCACGTCTAGCGGGAGAGACCCAGTACTTC. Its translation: CASSLVPSRLAGETQYF.

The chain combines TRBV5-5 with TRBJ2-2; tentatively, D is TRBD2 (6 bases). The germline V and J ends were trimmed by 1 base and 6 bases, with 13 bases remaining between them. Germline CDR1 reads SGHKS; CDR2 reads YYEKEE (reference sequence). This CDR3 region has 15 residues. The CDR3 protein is CASSLLGGSPGELFF. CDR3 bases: TGTGCCAGCAGCTTGTTGGGGGGTTCCCCCGGGGAGCTGTTTTTT.

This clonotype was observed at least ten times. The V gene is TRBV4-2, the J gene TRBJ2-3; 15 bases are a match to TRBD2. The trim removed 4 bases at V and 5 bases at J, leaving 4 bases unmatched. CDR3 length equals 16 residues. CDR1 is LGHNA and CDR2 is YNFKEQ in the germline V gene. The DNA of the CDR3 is TGTGCCAGCAGCCTAGGGACTAGCGGGAGGAAAGATACGCAGTATTTT. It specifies CASSLGTSGRKDTQYF.

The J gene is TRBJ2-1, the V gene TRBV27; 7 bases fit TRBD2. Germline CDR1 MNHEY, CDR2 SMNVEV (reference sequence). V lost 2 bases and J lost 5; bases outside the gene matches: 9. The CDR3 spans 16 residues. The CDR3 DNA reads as TGTGCCAGCAGTTTAGGGAGACTAGCTTCCCACAATGAGCAGTTCTTC. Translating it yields CASSLGRLASHNEQFF.

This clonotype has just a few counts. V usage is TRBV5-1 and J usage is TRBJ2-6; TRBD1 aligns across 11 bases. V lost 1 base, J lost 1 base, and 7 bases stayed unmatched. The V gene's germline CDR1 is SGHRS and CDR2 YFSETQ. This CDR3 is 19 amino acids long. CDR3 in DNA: TGCGCCAGCAGCTTGTACGGACAGGGGGCGCTATCTGGGGCCAACGTCCTGACTTTC. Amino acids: CASSLYGQGALSGANVLTF.

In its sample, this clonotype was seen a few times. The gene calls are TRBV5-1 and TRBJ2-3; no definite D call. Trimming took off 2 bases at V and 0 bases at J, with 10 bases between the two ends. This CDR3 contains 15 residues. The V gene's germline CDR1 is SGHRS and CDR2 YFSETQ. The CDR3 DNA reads TGCGCCAGCAGCTTTGAAGATTCTAGCACAGATACGCAGTATTTT. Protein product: CASSFEDSSTDTQYF.

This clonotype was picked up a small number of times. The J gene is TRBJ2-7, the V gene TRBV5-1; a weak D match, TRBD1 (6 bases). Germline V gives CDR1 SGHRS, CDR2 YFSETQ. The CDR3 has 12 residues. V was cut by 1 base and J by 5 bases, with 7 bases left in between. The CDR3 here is CASSLNRDEQYF. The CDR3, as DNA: TGCGCCAGCAGCTTGAACAGGGACGAGCAGTACTTC.

CDR3 region: CASRPGNGELFF. In nucleotides, the CDR3 is TGTGCCAGCAGACCAGGGAACGGGGAGCTGTTTTTT. The chain is built from TRBV12-3 or TRBV12-4 and TRBJ2-2; TRBD1 might be the D (5 bases). There are 12 residues in the CDR3. V lost 6 bases to trimming and J lost 7 bases, with 9 bases between them.

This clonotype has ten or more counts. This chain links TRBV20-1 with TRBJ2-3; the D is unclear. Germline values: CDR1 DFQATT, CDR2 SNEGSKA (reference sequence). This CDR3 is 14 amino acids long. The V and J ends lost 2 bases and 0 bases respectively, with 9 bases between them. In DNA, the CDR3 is TGCAGTGCTAGAATACCTCTTAGCACAGATACGCAGTATTTT. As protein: CSARIPLSTDTQYF.

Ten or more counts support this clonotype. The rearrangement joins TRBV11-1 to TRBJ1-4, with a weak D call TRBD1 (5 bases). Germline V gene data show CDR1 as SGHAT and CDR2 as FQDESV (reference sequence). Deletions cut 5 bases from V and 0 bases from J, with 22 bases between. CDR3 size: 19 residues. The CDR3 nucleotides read TGTGCCAGCAGCGGACTCGCCGGGACGGCTAATGCAACTAATGAAAAACTGTTTTTT. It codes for CASSGLAGTANATNEKLFF. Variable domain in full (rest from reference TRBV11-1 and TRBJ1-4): EAEVAQSPRYKITEKSQAVAFWCDPISGHATLYWYRQILGQGPELLVQFQDESVVDDSQLPKDRFSAERLKGVDSTLKIQPAELGDSAMYLCASSGLAGTANATNEKLFFGSGTQLSVL.

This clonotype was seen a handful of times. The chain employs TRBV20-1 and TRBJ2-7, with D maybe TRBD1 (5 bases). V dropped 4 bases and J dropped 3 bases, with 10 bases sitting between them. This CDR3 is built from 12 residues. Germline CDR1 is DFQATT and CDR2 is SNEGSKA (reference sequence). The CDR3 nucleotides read TGCAGTGCTATCCCGGACAACTACGAGCAGTACTTC. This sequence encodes CSAIPDNYEQYF.

CDR3 region: CASTGLTGNTIYF. CDR3 in DNA: TGCGCCAGCACGGGACTGACCGGAAACACCATATATTTT. The chain joins TRBV4-1 to TRBJ1-3; weak D call: TRBD1 (5 bases). Germline assignment: CDR1 MGHRA and CDR2 YSYEKL. This CDR3 spans 13 amino acids. V lost 7 bases to trimming and J lost 4 bases, with 11 bases between them.

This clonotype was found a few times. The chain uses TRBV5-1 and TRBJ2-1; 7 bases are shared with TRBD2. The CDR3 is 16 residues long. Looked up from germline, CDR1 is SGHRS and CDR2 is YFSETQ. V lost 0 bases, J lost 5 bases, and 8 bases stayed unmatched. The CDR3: CASSLETSRRNNEQFF. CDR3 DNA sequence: TGCGCCAGCAGCTTGGAGACTAGCCGTCGAAACAATGAGCAGTTCTTC.

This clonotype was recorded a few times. This CDR3 is CASSPSQQGEEDQPQHF. Written as DNA, the CDR3 is TGTGCCAGCAGCCCCTCGCAACAGGGGGAAGAGGATCAGCCCCAGCATTTT. The chain couples TRBV13 to TRBJ1-5; 8 positions match TRBD1. The CDR3 loop spans 17 amino acids. Trimming removed 5 bases from V and 5 bases from J; junction bases left unmatched: 14. From germline, CDR1 is PRHDT and CDR2 FYEKMQ (reference sequence).

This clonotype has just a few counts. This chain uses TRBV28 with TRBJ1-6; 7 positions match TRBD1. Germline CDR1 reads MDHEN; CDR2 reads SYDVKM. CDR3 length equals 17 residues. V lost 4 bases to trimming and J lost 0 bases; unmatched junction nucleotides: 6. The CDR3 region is CASSSPGGSSYNSPLHF. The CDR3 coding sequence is TGTGCCAGCAGTTCCCCAGGGGGTAGCTCCTATAATTCACCCCTCCACTTT.

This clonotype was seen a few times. The CDR3, as DNA: TGCAGTGCCCCCTGGGGCTCCAGAGCGGGATTCTACAATGAGCAGTTCTTC. Translation: CSAPWGSRAGFYNEQFF. The chain recombines TRBV20-1 with TRBJ2-1, with 7 bases fitting TRBD2. Trimming cost V 6 bases and J 3 bases; bases outside gene matches: 17. Per germline, CDR1 DFQATT and CDR2 SNEGSKA (reference sequence). The CDR3 covers 17 residues.